The next 18 T cell receptor beta chains were all read from a single sample in a study of blood T cell repertoires in COVID-19. TCRdb keeps only in-frame clones here, not all; method: immunoSEQ multiplex PCR. Of 100,000 to 150,000 clones listed, approximately 81% were seen once; the top ten hold about 39%. The source material was peripheral blood. The receptors stem from a man aged 35 to 55 with active or convalescent COVID-19.

The J gene is TRBJ1-3, the V gene TRBV28; maybe TRBD1 (6 bases). Looked up from germline, CDR1 is MDHEN and CDR2 is SYDVKM. V lost 6 bases and J 0 bases, leaving 9 bases between the germline ends. This CDR3 has 14 amino acids. The CDR3 spells CASSPGVSGNTIYF. CDR3 in DNA: TGTGCCAGCAGCCCAGGGGTCTCTGGAAACACCATATATTTT.

The rearrangement joins TRBV14 to TRBJ2-2; TRBD1 aligns across 7 bases. The length of the CDR3 is 13 residues. The V segment lost 2 bases and the J segment 7 bases; nucleotides outside the gene matches: 1. The germline V gene has CDR1 SGHDN and CDR2 FVKESK. The chain's CDR3 is CASSQYRGGELFF. CDR3 nucleotides: TGTGCCAGCAGCCAATACAGGGGCGGGGAGCTGTTTTTT.

V is TRBV7-2 and J is TRBJ1-1; D is unresolved. V was clipped by 4 bases and J by 2 bases, with 14 bases between them. Looked up from germline, CDR1 is SGHTA and CDR2 is FQGNSA. The CDR3 runs 15 residues. The CDR3, as DNA: TGTGCCAGCAGCTACCTGGACTATTTTAACACTGAAGCTTTCTTT. This gives the protein CASSYLDYFNTEAFF.

The chain is built from TRBV9 and TRBJ2-5, with a possible D match to TRBD1 (6 bases). The CDR3 is made up of 16 amino acids. The germline gives CDR1 SGDLS, CDR2 YYNGEE. V dropped 0 bases and J dropped 4 bases, with 16 bases sitting between them. CDR3 loop: CASSVALRGIGETQYF. The CDR3 bases are TGTGCCAGCAGCGTAGCCCTCAGGGGTATCGGAGAGACCCAGTACTTC.

This chain connects TRBV6-2 or TRBV6-3 to TRBJ2-1; the D gene is possibly TRBD2 (6 bases). This CDR3 has 15 amino acids. Trimming pared 2 bases from V and 8 bases from J, leaving 16 bases between. Germline values: CDR1 MNHEY, CDR2 SVGEGT. Written as DNA, the CDR3 is TGTGCCAGCAGTTACCCAAGAGGAGGGTCGGATGAGCAGTTCTTC. Protein sequence: CASSYPRGGSDEQFF.

This clone came up a few times. The rearrangement links TRBV4-1 to TRBJ1-2, with D tentatively TRBD1 (5 bases). The CDR3 consists of 12 residues. Between the trimmed V and J ends, which lost 2 bases and 8 bases, there was a span of 9 bases. Germline values: CDR1 MGHRA, CDR2 YSYEKL. The CDR3 loop reads CASSQRGYGYTF. Here the CDR3 DNA reads TGCGCCAGCAGCCAAAGGGGTTACGGCTACACCTTC.

This clone was seen a single time. The chain employs TRBV4-2 and TRBJ1-5; D is unresolved. The CDR3 has 15 amino acids. The V and J ends lost 2 bases and 7 bases respectively, with 15 bases between them. Germline V gene sequence: CDR1 LGHNA, CDR2 YNFKEQ. The CDR3 loop reads CASSQLEDVSQPQHF. In DNA, the CDR3 is TGTGCCAGCAGCCAATTGGAGGACGTTTCACAGCCCCAGCATTTT.

V usage is TRBV7-9 and J usage is TRBJ1-3, with 8 nucleotides matching TRBD1. Germline CDR1 and CDR2: SEHNR and FQNEAQ (reference sequence). The CDR3 runs to 14 residues. The trim removed 5 bases at V and 2 bases at J, leaving 2 bases unmatched. The CDR3 coding sequence is TGTGCCAGCAGCGACAGGGGCCCTGGAAACACCATATATTTT. Protein product: CASSDRGPGNTIYF.

V usage is TRBV6-5 and J usage is TRBJ2-4; 8 bases line up with TRBD2. This CDR3 has 14 residues. Germline V gene lookup returns CDR1 MNHEY and CDR2 SVGAGI. V shed 8 bases and J 7 bases; nucleotides not matched to a gene: 10. The CDR3 coding sequence is TGTGCCAGCGCGGTAAGCGGGAGTTTGAACATTCAGTACTTC. Translation gives CASAVSGSLNIQYF.

This chain joins TRBV5-6 and TRBJ2-6, with 11 bases aligning to TRBD1. This CDR3 is 18 amino acids long. Looked up from germline, CDR1 is SGHDT and CDR2 is YYEEEE. With 6 bases clipped from V and 5 bases from J, the junction kept 13 bases outside the gene matches. The CDR3 is CASTIPGTGGFRANVLTF. CDR3 bases: TGTGCCAGCACCATACCAGGGACAGGGGGGTTTCGGGCCAACGTCCTGACTTTC.

This chain connects TRBV6-6 to TRBJ1-5; D is perhaps TRBD1 (6 bases). The CDR3 is 15 residues long. Between the trimmed V and J ends, which lost 5 bases and 6 bases, there was a span of 17 bases. Germline V gives CDR1 MNHNY, CDR2 SVGAGI (reference sequence). CDR3 sequence reads: CASSPLTGLGQPQHF. CDR3 coding DNA: TGTGCCAGCAGTCCATTAACAGGGTTGGGTCAGCCCCAGCATTTT.

The chain links TRBV30 to TRBJ1-4; 7 bases match TRBD1. This CDR3 has 14 amino acids. Trimming removed 2 bases from V and 8 bases from J; junction bases left unmatched: 8. Germline CDR1 and CDR2: GTSNPN and SVGIG (reference sequence). For the CDR3, the DNA is TGTGCCTGGAGTACAGGGGTTATAGGCGAAAAACTGTTTTTT. Amino acid sequence: CAWSTGVIGEKLFF.

The chain recombines TRBV27 with TRBJ1-6, with 7 bases matching TRBD1. The CDR3 extends over 14 amino acids. V trimming: 6 bases; J trimming: 8 bases; junction bases outside the gene matches: 7. Looked up from germline, CDR1 is MNHEY and CDR2 is SMNVEV (reference sequence). The chain's CDR3 is CASRMTGNDSPLHF. The CDR3 DNA reads TGTGCCAGCAGAATGACAGGGAACGATTCACCCCTCCACTTT.

V gene TRBV7-9 combines with J gene TRBJ1-1; D is unclear. V dropped 5 bases and J dropped 1 base, with 8 bases sitting between them. Germline V gene lookup returns CDR1 SEHNR and CDR2 FQNEAQ (reference sequence). There are 13 residues in the CDR3. The chain's CDR3 is CASSPQSNTEAFF. The CDR3 DNA is TGTGCCAGCAGCCCTCAGTCGAACACTGAAGCTTTCTTT.

The chain has TRBV18 and TRBJ2-7; D is possibly TRBD2 (6 bases). V was pared by 3 bases and J by 0 bases, with 9 bases between. CDR3 length: 14 residues. In germline, CDR1 is KGHSH, CDR2 LQKENI. The CDR3 loop is CASSPAGHSYEQYF. Written as DNA, the CDR3 is TGTGCCAGCTCACCCGCGGGGCACTCCTACGAGCAGTACTTC.

The rearrangement joins TRBV20-1 to TRBJ1-5; TRBD1 is a possible D gene (5 bases). The CDR3 has 15 amino acids. Trimming pared 3 bases from V and 5 bases from J, leaving 17 bases between. Germline-derived CDR1 and CDR2 are DFQATT and SNEGSKA (reference sequence). The CDR3 DNA is TGCAGTGCTAGTGTACGGGGAGGGGTTGATCAGCCCCAGCATTTT. Translating gives CSASVRGGVDQPQHF.

This chain links TRBV2 with TRBJ2-3; maybe TRBD1 (6 bases). Deletions cut 4 bases from V and 0 bases from J, with 11 bases between. Germline CDR1 and CDR2: SNHLY and FYNNEI. CDR3 length: 15 residues. The CDR3 region has the DNA TGTGCCAGCAGTGCGGGACACCCGAGCACAGATACGCAGTATTTT. Its translation is CASSAGHPSTDTQYF.

The chain couples TRBV3-1 (or the pseudogene TRBV3-2) to TRBJ2-3; 9 bases are shared with TRBD2. The CDR3 spans 16 residues. Germline V gene sequence: CDR1 LGHDT, CDR2 YNNKEL (reference sequence). Trimming at V came to 3 bases and at J to 4 bases, leaving 8 bases not matched to a gene. The chain's CDR3 is CASSQFFSGSADTQYF. CDR3 DNA sequence: TGTGCCAGCAGCCAGTTTTTTAGCGGGAGCGCAGATACGCAGTATTTT.